This T cell receptor (beta chain) is from a study of OX40 agonist ivuxolimab in advanced cancers. Study-level background: Eligibility rules accepted prior anti-PD-1, anti-PD-L1 or anti-CTLA-4 therapy, and 30% to 40% had some.

The CDR3 has 15 amino acids. Germline loops: CDR1 MDHEN, CDR2 SYDVKM. V was cut by 4 bases and J by 1 base, with 14 bases left in between. TCRdb's table, derived via immunoSEQ multiplex PCR, lists solely in-frame clones and lacks some. There are roughly 100,000 clones in the sample; 90% to 95% occur only once, and roughly 0.26% lies in the top ten. The sample consisted of CD4+ or CD8+ T cells sorted from blood, taken in a trial of the OX40 agonist ivuxolimab. The sequence came from an adult with an advanced solid tumor such as melanoma, head and neck, liver or kidney cancer. The chain joins TRBV28 to TRBJ2-7; D is perhaps TRBD1 (5 bases). The CDR3 is CASSSSGQGSYEQYF. CDR3 in DNA: TGTGCCAGCAGTTCATCAGGGCAAGGGTCCTACGAGCAGTACTTC.